This passage covers 20 T cell receptor beta chains from one sample sequenced in a study of cytomegalovirus exposure and HLA in healthy donors. The primer mix had 60 Vbeta and 13 Jbeta primers. Some clones are missing from TCRdb's copy, which holds only in-frame ones; the method was immunoSEQ multiplex PCR. Of about 130,000 clones in the sample, 83% were seen once. The sample comprised PBMCs. The source of these receptors is a woman in her thirties or forties in good health and CMV-seropositive.

V gene TRBV7-3 combines with J gene TRBJ1-2, with TRBD1 as a possible D gene (5 bases). The CDR3 contains 15 residues. V lost 4 bases to trimming and J lost 8 bases, with 20 bases between them. Germline loops: CDR1 SGHTA, CDR2 FQGTGA. The CDR3: CASSSQSGGEGGYTF. The DNA for the CDR3 is TGTGCCAGCAGCTCCCAGTCTGGAGGGGAAGGGGGCTACACCTTC.

The genes are TRBV14 and TRBJ2-5; D might be TRBD2 (5 bases). V was cut by 3 bases and J by 2 bases, with 10 bases left in between. Germline assignment: CDR1 SGHDN and CDR2 FVKESK. This CDR3 is built from 14 residues. The CDR3 is CASSHLALQETQYF. The CDR3 DNA reads TGTGCCAGCAGCCACTTAGCGCTACAAGAGACCCAGTACTTC.

The V gene is TRBV2, the J gene TRBJ2-1, with 14 nucleotides matching TRBD2. The germline CDR1 and CDR2 sequences are SNHLY and FYNNEI. This CDR3 contains 16 residues. J was trimmed by 8 bases and V by 6 bases; bases with no gene match: 9. The chain's CDR3 is CASRSGTSGSIDEQFF. The CDR3 DNA reads as TGTGCCAGCAGATCCGGGACTAGCGGGAGTATCGATGAGCAGTTCTTC.

The chain uses TRBV28 and TRBJ2-3; 15 bases align to TRBD2. In germline, CDR1 is MDHEN, CDR2 SYDVKM. V lost 5 bases to trimming and J lost 10 bases; unmatched junction nucleotides: 10. There are 16 residues in the CDR3. The CDR3 DNA is TGTGCCAGCAGTCCCGGACTAGCGGGAGGGCTTGCTTCGCAGTATTTT. This codes for CASSPGLAGGLASQYF.

The rearrangement uses TRBV5-8 and TRBJ2-1; 8 bases line up with TRBD1. V trimming: 3 bases; J trimming: 3 bases; junction bases outside the gene matches: 11. Per germline, CDR1 SGHTS and CDR2 YDEGEE. The CDR3 totals 17 residues. CDR3 DNA: TGTGCCAGCAGCTCAACACTTCTGACAGGGGACTACAATGAGCAGTTCTTC. Amino acids: CASSSTLLTGDYNEQFF.

Remarks on this clone: Compared with germline, one end of the junction differs, possibly owing to a read error. The chain combines TRBV30 with TRBJ2-7; D remains unclear. Germline values: CDR1 GTSNPN, CDR2 SVGIG (reference sequence). The CDR3 extends over 11 amino acids. The CDR3 here is CAWSPSFEQYF. The CDR3 nucleotides are TGTGCCTGGAGTCCGTCCTTCGAGCAGTACTTC.

This chain connects TRBV6-5 to TRBJ1-2; D perhaps matches TRBD1 (6 bases). This CDR3 is built from 13 residues. V shed 4 bases and J shed 3 bases, with 9 bases lying between them. CDR1 is MNHEY and CDR2 is SVGAGI in the germline V gene. This CDR3 is CASSSGQYYGYTF. Written as DNA, the CDR3 is TGTGCCAGCAGTTCAGGACAGTACTATGGCTACACCTTC.

The chain employs TRBV9 and TRBJ2-4, with a tentative D call TRBD1 (5 bases). CDR1 is SGDLS, CDR2 YYNGEE, per germline. This CDR3 has 16 residues. V dropped 3 bases and J dropped 3 bases, with 16 bases sitting between them. The CDR3 bases are TGTGCCAGCAGCGGTCAAGGGGATTTCTTCAAAAACATTCAGTACTTC. Its protein product is CASSGQGDFFKNIQYF.

The rearrangement uses TRBV7-3 and TRBJ2-1, with a weak D call TRBD2 (5 bases). Germline-derived CDR1 and CDR2 are SGHTA and FQGTGA. V was cut by 5 bases and J by 6 bases, with 17 bases left in between. This CDR3 has 15 residues. Here the CDR3 reads CASSPQARGSNEQFF. CDR3 in DNA: TGTGCCAGCAGCCCCCAAGCACGGGGAAGCAATGAGCAGTTCTTC.

V usage is TRBV7-9 and J usage is TRBJ2-5, with D possibly TRBD1 on 5 matching bases. The end of the DNA is better explained by TRBJ2-7, so the J call may be wrong. Per germline, CDR1 SEHNR and CDR2 FQNEAQ (reference sequence). The CDR3 has 14 residues. CDR3 DNA sequence: TGTGCCAGCAGCTTAGGACAGCCGGACTACGAGCAGTACTTC. This codes for CASSLGQPDYEQYF.

This clone has only a few counts. The same CDR3 is also encoded by other DNA sequences in this sample. The chain has TRBV27 and TRBJ2-7, with a tentative D call TRBD1 (6 bases). The V end was cut by 2 bases, the J end by 2 bases, with 10 bases between. Germline assignment: CDR1 MNHEY and CDR2 SMNVEV (reference sequence). This CDR3 is 14 amino acids long. The CDR3 nucleotides are TGTGCCAGCAGTTTACAGGGGCCACCCTACGAGCAGTACTTC. Protein sequence: CASSLQGPPYEQYF.

The CDR3 DNA sequence: TGTGCCAGCAGCTTATTTGCGGGAGGGAGCTCCTACAATGAGCAGTTCTTC. It specifies CASSLFAGGSSYNEQFF. The chain uses TRBV7-8 and TRBJ2-1; 9 nucleotides line up with TRBD2. The germline gives CDR1 SGHVS, CDR2 FQNEAQ. The CDR3 length is 17 residues. J gave up 0 bases and V 2 bases, and 5 bases lay outside the gene matches.

As for this clone: The junction does not match germline at one end; this may be a read error. This chain links TRBV4-2 with TRBJ1-3, with D hard to call. The length of the CDR3 is 15 residues. The V gene's germline CDR1 is LGHNA and CDR2 YNFKEQ. The CDR3, as DNA: TGTGCCAGCAGCCAAGACGGCGGGGATGGAAACACCGTATATTTT. As protein: CASSQDGGDGNTVYF.

This chain connects TRBV12-5 to TRBJ2-1, with 10 bases matching TRBD1. Per germline, CDR1 LGHNT and CDR2 FRNRAP. The CDR3 is made up of 17 amino acids. J lost 6 bases, V lost 5 bases, and 13 bases had no gene match. The CDR3 DNA sequence: TGTGCTAGTGGTGCCGCCGGGACAGGGGCTTCTCGCAATGAGCAGTTCTTC. It yields the protein CASGAAGTGASRNEQFF.

The chain has TRBV11-2 and TRBJ1-2, with TRBD1 identical over 7 bases. The germline CDR1 and CDR2 sequences are SGHAT and FQNNGV. The CDR3 contains 16 residues. V dropped 3 bases and J dropped 2; count of bases not matched to a gene: 9. CDR3 loop: CASSFSFETGNYGYTF. The CDR3 DNA sequence: TGTGCCAGCAGCTTCTCGTTCGAGACAGGGAACTATGGCTACACCTTC.

This clone was seen once. V and J are TRBV10-3 and TRBJ1-4, with 9 bases identical to TRBD1. With 6 bases clipped from V and 0 bases from J, the junction kept 2 bases outside the gene matches. From germline, CDR1 is ENHRY and CDR2 SYGVKD. The CDR3 totals 15 residues. This CDR3 is CAISHRGPTNEKLFF. CDR3 bases: TGTGCCATCAGCCACAGGGGGCCAACTAATGAAAAACTGTTTTTT.

The chain is built from TRBV6-5 and TRBJ2-5; 7 nucleotides align to TRBD1. There are 12 residues in the CDR3. V shed 2 bases and J 11 bases; nucleotides not matched to a gene: 5. In germline, CDR1 is MNHEY, CDR2 SVGAGI. This chain's CDR3 is CASSYGDSRQYF. DNA of the CDR3: TGTGCCAGCAGTTACGGGGACAGTCGACAGTACTTC.

The chain links TRBV2 to TRBJ2-7, with D unresolved. Germline CDR1 reads SNHLY; CDR2 reads FYNNEI. V was shortened by 3 bases and J by 3 bases, with 6 bases between the two germline ends. This CDR3 has 12 amino acids. The CDR3 spells CASSEGYYEQYF. The CDR3 DNA reads as TGTGCCAGCAGTGAGGGCTACTACGAGCAGTACTTC.

This sequence joins TRBV6-1 and TRBJ2-1; no reliable D call. V shed 2 bases and J shed 0 bases, with 5 bases lying between them. CDR1 and CDR2 (germline): MNHNS, SASEGT. CDR3 size: 14 residues. Here the CDR3 DNA reads TGTGCCAGCAGTGAAACTGGCTCCTACAATGAGCAGTTCTTC. It yields the protein CASSETGSYNEQFF.

This clone showed up just a few times. Within the sample, other DNA sequences also encode this same CDR3. The rearrangement links TRBV2 to TRBJ2-5; D is perhaps TRBD1 (5 bases). V lost 3 bases to trimming and J lost 4 bases, with 6 bases between them. The CDR3 runs to 12 residues. Per the germline V gene, CDR1 is SNHLY and CDR2 is FYNNEI. The CDR3 spells CASSEGRETQYF. The DNA for the CDR3 is TGTGCCAGCAGTGAGGGGCGAGAGACCCAGTACTTC.